This T cell receptor (beta chain) was recovered during a study of response to subunit inactivated influenza vaccine. This clonotype was detected many times. Germline V gives CDR1 DFQATT, CDR2 SNEGSKA (reference sequence). Trimming took 3 bases from V and 3 from J, leaving 8 bases between them. This CDR3 has 12 amino acids. TCRdb fed the RT-PCR reads into MiXCR, producing one record per CDR3 protein. The data show under 550,000 distinct CDR3 sequences, under 9% seen once. Sequenced here: PBMCs from blood, sampled less than 30 months after vaccination. The TCR originated in a man between 50 and 69 years old who received an inactivated influenza vaccine. The rearrangement uses TRBV20-1 and TRBJ1-2, with D possibly TRBD1 on 5 matching bases. The CDR3 sequence is CSASLRDYGYTF. The CDR3 bases are TGCAGTGCTAGTCTCAGGGACTATGGCTACACCTTC.